A selection of T cell receptor beta chains follows, all from one sample in a study of T cells after yellow fever vaccination. TCRdb re-called the 5' RACE reads through MiXCR, storing one row per CDR3 protein. The sample contains about 330,000 distinct CDR3 sequences, about 7.8% of which appear only once. Sequencing used PBMCs, obtained more than 35 days after the first yellow fever vaccination. These receptors were collected from a man aged 18 to 30 who received the YFV17D yellow fever vaccine. CDR3s include the opening cysteine and the closing phenylalanine or tryptophan. D genes are given only for firm matches. Expanded clones are given a class, and other clones once, few, many or no size at all.

>TRBD2|TRBV11-2|-|TRBJ2-2
CASSLLSGGAANTGELFF
TGTGCCAGCAGCTTACTTAGCGGGGGGGCGGCGAACACCGGGGAGCTGTTTTTT
>-|TRBV20-1|many|TRBJ2-3
CSAEGRTDTQYF
TGCAGTGCTGAGGGACGCACAGATACGCAGTATTTT
>-|TRBV30|few|TRBJ2-1
CAWSPSYNEQFF
TGTGCCTGGAGTCCCTCGTACAATGAGCAGTTCTTC
>TRBD1|TRBV4-3|-|TRBJ1-4
CASSREDRLNEKLFF
TGCGCCAGCAGCCGAGAGGACAGGTTAAATGAAAAACTGTTTTTT
>-|TRBV6-2/TRBV6-3|few|TRBJ2-1
CASRPAPGGLSSVFF
TGTGCCAGCAGGCCGGCCCCCGGGGGGCTTTCGTCCGTGTTCTTC
>TRBD1|TRBV20-1|-|TRBJ1-4
CSARARGVMRSEKLFF
TGCAGTGCTAGGGCCAGGGGGGTTATGCGAAGTGAAAAACTGTTTTTT
>-|TRBV5-1|-|TRBJ2-7
CASSPTGRGYEQYF
TGCGCCAGCAGCCCTACGGGACGAGGCTACGAGCAGTACTTC
>-|TRBV5-6|few|TRBJ2-3
CASSLGPGTPRTDTQYF
TGTGCCAGCAGCTTGGGCCCCGGGACACCGAGGACAGATACGCAGTATTTT
>-|TRBV18|-|TRBJ1-1
CASSPHGGENTEAFF
TGTGCCAGCTCACCACATGGAGGGGAGAACACTGAAGCTTTCTTT
>-|TRBV12-3/TRBV12-4|few|TRBJ2-3
CASSFTRYTQYF
TGTGCCAGCAGTTTTACTCGCTATACGCAGTATTTT
>TRBD1|TRBV11-2|-|TRBJ1-2
CASHGQDYNYGYTF
TGTGCCAGCCACGGACAGGACTATAACTATGGCTACACCTTC
>-|TRBV20-1|-|TRBJ2-3
CSARNTGTTDTQYF
TGCAGTGCTAGAAACACGGGCACCACAGATACGCAGTATTTT
>TRBD2|TRBV20-1|few|TRBJ2-1
CSARDIAGMVNEQFF
TGCAGTGCTAGAGATATAGCGGGGATGGTAAATGAGCAGTTCTTC
>TRBD2|TRBV20-1|-|TRBJ2-3
CSAPNAGGTDTQYF
TGCAGTGCTCCCAACGCGGGGGGCACAGATACGCAGTATTTT
>-|TRBV7-9|few|TRBJ2-5
CASSFWVGAQETQYF
TGTGCCAGCAGCTTTTGGGTGGGGGCCCAAGAGACCCAGTACTTC